The sequence of this T cell receptor beta chain was determined in a study of blood T cells in healthy people across ages. Broader study findings: TCR beta diversity was tightly associated with the proportion of naive T cells.

This clonotype was picked up one time. Its antigen is not known. CDR1 is MGHRA, CDR2 YSYEKL, per germline. The CDR3 has 16 amino acids. Primed by a sample-barcoded 5' primer and a J-beta primer mix, a second PCR proceeded for 7 to 11 cycles. TCRdb reanalysed the 5' RACE reads using MiXCR and keeps one entry per CDR3 protein. The sample yields roughly 1.5 million distinct CDR3 sequences, 42% seen once. The clonotype originates from a woman under 30 in good health. Sequencing input: blood. The chain joins TRBV4-1 to TRBJ2-4, with TRBD1 matching 7 bases. Matching the DNA end better, TRBJ2-7 makes the J call doubtful. CDR3 nucleotide sequence: TGCGCCAGCAGCCAAGATTGGGACAGTTCTTCCTACGAGCAGTACTTC. It encodes CASSQDWDSSSYEQYF.